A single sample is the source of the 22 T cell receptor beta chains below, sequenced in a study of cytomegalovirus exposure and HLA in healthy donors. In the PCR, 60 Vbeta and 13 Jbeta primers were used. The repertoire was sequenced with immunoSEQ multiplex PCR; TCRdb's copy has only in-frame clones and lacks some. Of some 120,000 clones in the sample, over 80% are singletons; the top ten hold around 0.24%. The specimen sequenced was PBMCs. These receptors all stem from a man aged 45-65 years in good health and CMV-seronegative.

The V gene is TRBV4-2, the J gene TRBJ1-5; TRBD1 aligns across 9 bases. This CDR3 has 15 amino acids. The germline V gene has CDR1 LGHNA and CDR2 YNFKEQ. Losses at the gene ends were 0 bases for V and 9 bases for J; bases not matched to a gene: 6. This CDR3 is CASSQEGQGSWPQHF. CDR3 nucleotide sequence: TGTGCCAGCAGCCAAGAGGGACAGGGCTCGTGGCCCCAGCATTTT.

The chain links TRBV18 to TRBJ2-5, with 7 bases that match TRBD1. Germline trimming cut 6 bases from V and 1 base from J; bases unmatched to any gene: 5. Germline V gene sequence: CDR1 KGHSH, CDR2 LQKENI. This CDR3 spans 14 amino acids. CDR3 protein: CASSVSGGQETQYF. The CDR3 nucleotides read TGTGCCAGCTCCGTCTCAGGGGGCCAAGAGACCCAGTACTTC.

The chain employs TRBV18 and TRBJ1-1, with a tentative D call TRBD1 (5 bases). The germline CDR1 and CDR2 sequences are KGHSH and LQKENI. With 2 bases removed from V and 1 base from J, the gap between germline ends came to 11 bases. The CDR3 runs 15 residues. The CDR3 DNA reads TGTGCCAGCTCACCAATGAGACAGACGAACACTGAAGCTTTCTTT. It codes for CASSPMRQTNTEAFF.

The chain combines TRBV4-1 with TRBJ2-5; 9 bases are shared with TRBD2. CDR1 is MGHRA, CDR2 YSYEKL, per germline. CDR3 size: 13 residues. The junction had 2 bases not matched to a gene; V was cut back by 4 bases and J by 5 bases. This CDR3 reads CASSRGRGETQYF. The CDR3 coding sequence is TGCGCCAGCAGCCGCGGGAGGGGGGAGACCCAGTACTTC.

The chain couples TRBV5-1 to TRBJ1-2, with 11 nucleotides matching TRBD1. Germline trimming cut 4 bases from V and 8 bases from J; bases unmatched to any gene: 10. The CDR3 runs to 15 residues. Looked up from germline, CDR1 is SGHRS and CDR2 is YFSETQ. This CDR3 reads CASSLGTGGPWGYTF. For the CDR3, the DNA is TGCGCCAGCAGCCTCGGGACAGGGGGTCCTTGGGGCTACACCTTC.

The CDR3 region has the DNA TGTGCCAGCAGTTTAGACAGGGATCTCTATGGCTACACCTTC. This encodes CASSLDRDLYGYTF. The chain recombines TRBV27 with TRBJ1-2; 7 nucleotides match TRBD1. Germline V lookup: CDR1 MNHEY, CDR2 SMNVEV (reference sequence). V was pared by 2 bases and J by 4 bases, with 4 bases of the junction left unmatched. The CDR3 runs 14 residues.

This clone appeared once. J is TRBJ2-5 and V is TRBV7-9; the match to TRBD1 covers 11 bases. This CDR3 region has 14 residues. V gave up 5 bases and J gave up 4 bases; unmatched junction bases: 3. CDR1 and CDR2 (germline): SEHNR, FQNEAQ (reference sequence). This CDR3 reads CASSQGTGGETQYF. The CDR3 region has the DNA TGTGCCAGCAGCCAAGGGACAGGGGGAGAGACCCAGTACTTC.

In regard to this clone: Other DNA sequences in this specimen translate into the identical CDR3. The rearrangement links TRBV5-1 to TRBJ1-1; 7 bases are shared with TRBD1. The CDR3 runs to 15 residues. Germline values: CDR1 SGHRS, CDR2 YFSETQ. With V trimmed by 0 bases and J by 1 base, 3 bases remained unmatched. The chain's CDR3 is CASSLGQGRNTEAFF. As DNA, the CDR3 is TGCGCCAGCAGCTTGGGACAGGGAAGGAACACTGAAGCTTTCTTT.

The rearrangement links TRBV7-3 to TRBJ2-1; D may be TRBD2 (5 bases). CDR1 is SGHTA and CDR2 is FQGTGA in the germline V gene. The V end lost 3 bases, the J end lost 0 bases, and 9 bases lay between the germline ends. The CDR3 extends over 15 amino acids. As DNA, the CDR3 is TGTGCCAGCAGCTTTGAGGGTGCCTCCTACAATGAGCAGTTCTTC. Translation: CASSFEGASYNEQFF.

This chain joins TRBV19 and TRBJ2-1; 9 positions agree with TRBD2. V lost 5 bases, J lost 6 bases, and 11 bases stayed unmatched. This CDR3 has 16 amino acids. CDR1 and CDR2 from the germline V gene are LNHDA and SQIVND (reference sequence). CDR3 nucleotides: TGTGCCAGTAGTCCCCATCAGCTAGCGGGGACCAATGAGCAGTTCTTC. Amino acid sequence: CASSPHQLAGTNEQFF.

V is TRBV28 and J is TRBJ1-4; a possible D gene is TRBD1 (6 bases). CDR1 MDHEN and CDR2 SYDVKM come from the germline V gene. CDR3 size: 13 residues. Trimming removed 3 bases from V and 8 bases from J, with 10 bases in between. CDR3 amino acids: CASSFQGWEKLFF. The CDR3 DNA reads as TGTGCCAGCAGTTTCCAGGGGTGGGAAAAACTGTTTTTT.

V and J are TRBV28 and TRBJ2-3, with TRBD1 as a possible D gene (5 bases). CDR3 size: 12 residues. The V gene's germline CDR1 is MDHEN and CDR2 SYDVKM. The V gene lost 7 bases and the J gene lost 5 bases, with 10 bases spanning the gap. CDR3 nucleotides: TGTGCCAGCACCAGGGCTCAAGATACGCAGTATTTT. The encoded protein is CASTRAQDTQYF.

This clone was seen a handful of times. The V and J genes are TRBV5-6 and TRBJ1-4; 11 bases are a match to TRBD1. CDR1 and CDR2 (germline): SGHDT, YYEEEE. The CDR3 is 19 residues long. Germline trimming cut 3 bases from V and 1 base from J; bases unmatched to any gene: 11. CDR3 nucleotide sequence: TGTGCCAGCAGCTCACTCAAGGACAGGGGGCCCGGAACTAATGAAAAACTGTTTTTT. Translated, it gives CASSSLKDRGPGTNEKLFF.

The chain's CDR3 is CASMGLRASREEGYTF. The CDR3 nucleotides read TGTGCCAGTATGGGGCTCCGGGCCTCCCGGGAGGAAGGCTACACCTTC. The V gene is TRBV19, the J gene TRBJ1-2, with D maybe TRBD1 (5 bases). The CDR3 is made up of 16 amino acids. CDR1 and CDR2 (germline): LNHDA, SQIVND (reference sequence). Trimming shortened V by 7 bases and J by 8 bases, and 26 bases separated the two germline ends.

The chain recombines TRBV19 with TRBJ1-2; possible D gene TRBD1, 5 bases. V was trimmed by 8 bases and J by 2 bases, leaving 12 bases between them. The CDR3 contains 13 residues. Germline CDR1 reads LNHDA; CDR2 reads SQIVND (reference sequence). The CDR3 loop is CASQGGVNYGYTF. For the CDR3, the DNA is TGTGCCAGTCAGGGAGGGGTGAACTATGGCTACACCTTC.

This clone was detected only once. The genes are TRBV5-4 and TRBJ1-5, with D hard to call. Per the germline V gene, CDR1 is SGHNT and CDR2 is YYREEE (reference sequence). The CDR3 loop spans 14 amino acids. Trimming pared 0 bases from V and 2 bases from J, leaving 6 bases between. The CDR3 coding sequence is TGTGCCAGCAGCTTGGAGCCTGGCAATCAGCCCCAGCATTTT. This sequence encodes CASSLEPGNQPQHF.

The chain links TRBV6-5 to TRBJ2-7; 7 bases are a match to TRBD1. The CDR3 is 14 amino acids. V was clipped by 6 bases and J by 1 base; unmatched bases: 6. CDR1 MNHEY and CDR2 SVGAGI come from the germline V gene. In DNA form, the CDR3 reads TGTGCCAGCAGCCCCAGGACAGGATCCTACGAGCAGTACTTC. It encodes CASSPRTGSYEQYF.

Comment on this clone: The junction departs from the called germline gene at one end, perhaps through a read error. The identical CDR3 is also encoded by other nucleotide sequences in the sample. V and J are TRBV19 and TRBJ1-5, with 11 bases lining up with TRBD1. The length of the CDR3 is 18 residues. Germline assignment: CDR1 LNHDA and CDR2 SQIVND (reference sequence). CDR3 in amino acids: CASSIGSTGQGVRQPQHF. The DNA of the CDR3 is TGTGCCAGTAGTATAGGTTCTACGGGACAGGGGGTTCGGCAGCCCCAGCATTTC.

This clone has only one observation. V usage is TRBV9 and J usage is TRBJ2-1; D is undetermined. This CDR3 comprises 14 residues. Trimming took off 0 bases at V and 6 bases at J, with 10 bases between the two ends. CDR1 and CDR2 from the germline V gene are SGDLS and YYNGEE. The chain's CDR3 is CASSVASLSNEQFF. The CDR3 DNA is TGTGCCAGCAGCGTAGCTAGTCTAAGCAATGAGCAGTTCTTC.

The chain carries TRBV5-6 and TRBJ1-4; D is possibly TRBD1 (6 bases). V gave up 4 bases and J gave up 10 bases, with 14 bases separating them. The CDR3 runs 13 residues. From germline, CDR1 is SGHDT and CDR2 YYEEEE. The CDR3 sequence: CASSPQGRGKLFF. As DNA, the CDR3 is TGTGCCAGCAGCCCACAGGGTCGAGGAAAACTGTTTTTT.

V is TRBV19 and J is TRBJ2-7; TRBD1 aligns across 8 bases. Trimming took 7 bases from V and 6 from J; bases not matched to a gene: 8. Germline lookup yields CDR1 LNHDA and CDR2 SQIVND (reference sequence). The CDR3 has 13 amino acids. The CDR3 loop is CASTSGGGGEQYF. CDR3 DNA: TGTGCCAGTACCTCAGGGGGCGGAGGCGAGCAGTACTTC.

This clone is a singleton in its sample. The CDR3 loop is CASSPTGRDEAFF. The DNA of the CDR3 is TGCGCCAGCAGCCCAACAGGGCGCGATGAAGCTTTCTTT. This rearrangement joins TRBV5-1 to TRBJ1-1, with D maybe TRBD1 (6 bases). CDR3 length: 13 amino acids. The V end lost 4 bases, the J end lost 7 bases, and 14 bases lay between the germline ends. Per germline, CDR1 SGHRS and CDR2 YFSETQ.